The clone carrying this T cell receptor beta chain was seen at least ten times. The data derive from a study of T-cell reconstitution after alpha-beta-depleted transplantation in children. Researchers prepared the TCRbeta library using unique molecular identifiers, the study reports. MiXCR, applied by TCRdb to the PCR reads, yields one record per CDR3 protein. This table has just over 350,000 distinct CDR3 sequences, about an eighth appearing once. Trimming pared 1 base from V and 4 bases from J, leaving 10 bases between. Germline loops: CDR1 SEHNR, CDR2 FQNEAQ (reference sequence). This CDR3 spans 14 amino acids.

Material: PBMCs, obtained from the stem cell graft. The V gene is TRBV7-9, the J gene TRBJ1-1, with D possibly matching TRBD1 (6 bases). This sequence was found in a human donor who donated a stem cell graft to a child with Fanconi anemia. CDR3 amino acids: CASSLGIGGTEAFF. The CDR3 DNA is TGTGCCAGCAGCTTAGGAATAGGGGGCACTGAAGCTTTCTTT.